Reported below is one T cell receptor (beta chain). Its antigen remains unknown. A much larger clone lies one base from this, so it may be a read error. The sample originates from a study of CD8+ T cells in alopecia areata. Study-level information: In an open-label trial, patients got 5 to 10 mg tofacitinib twice daily.

This CDR3 contains 11 residues. Looked up from germline, CDR1 is MNHEY and CDR2 is SVGAGI. Between the trimmed V and J ends, which lost 6 bases and 5 bases, there was a span of 7 bases. Treatment given: oral pan-JAK inhibitor, 5-10 mg twice daily. cDNA serving as the sequencing template came from extracted, reverse transcribed RNA. Here immunoSEQ multiplex PCR was the method, and the copy in TCRdb shows in-frame clones only, minus some. The sample lists approximately 280,000 clones, 58% occurring once. Study-wide findings and caveats: Many expanded lesional clones persisted during tofacitinib (in both scalp and blood). Scalp sequencing captures resident alphabeta T cells of normal skin too.

Here the sequenced sample was CD4+ T cells sorted from blood, taken at week 24, from a patient treated with tofacitinib. The chain is built from TRBV6-5 and TRBJ2-5; no firm D call. The clonotype originates from a human donor with alopecia areata. The CDR3 DNA is TGTGCCAGCAGCCTAGGGGAGACCCAGTACTTC. This encodes CASSLGETQYF.